The clone carrying this T cell receptor (beta chain) showed up many times. Antigen: not known. The junction departs from the called germline gene at one end, perhaps through a read error. MiXCR, run by TCRdb on the reads, gives a single entry per CDR3 protein. This sample yields around 530,000 distinct CDR3 sequences, of which around 27% are seen a single time; around 14% belongs to the top ten. From germline, CDR1 is SSHAT and CDR2 FNYEAQ (reference sequence). The CDR3 consists of 16 residues. This specimen comes from a study of T cell repertoires in cytomegalovirus infection. Study-level background: From public TCR beta signatures came an indication of both CMV infection and matching HLA type. Points from the study as a whole: The study identified carriers of CMV plus the relevant HLA from cumulative public TCR beta family frequency. Ex vivo, HLA-C-restricted CMV-specific TCR beta clonotypes prevailed over the rest of the response.

Sequencing input: PBMCs. J is TRBJ2-3 and V is TRBV7-7, with 9 bases that match TRBD1. The source is a human donor in good health (CMV status not recorded). Some clones in this sample may be carry-over from other donors' samples. The CDR3 DNA reads TGTGCTAGCAGCCCCGGGACAGGGCCTATCACAGATACGCAGTATTTT. Its protein is CASSPGTGPITDTQYF.